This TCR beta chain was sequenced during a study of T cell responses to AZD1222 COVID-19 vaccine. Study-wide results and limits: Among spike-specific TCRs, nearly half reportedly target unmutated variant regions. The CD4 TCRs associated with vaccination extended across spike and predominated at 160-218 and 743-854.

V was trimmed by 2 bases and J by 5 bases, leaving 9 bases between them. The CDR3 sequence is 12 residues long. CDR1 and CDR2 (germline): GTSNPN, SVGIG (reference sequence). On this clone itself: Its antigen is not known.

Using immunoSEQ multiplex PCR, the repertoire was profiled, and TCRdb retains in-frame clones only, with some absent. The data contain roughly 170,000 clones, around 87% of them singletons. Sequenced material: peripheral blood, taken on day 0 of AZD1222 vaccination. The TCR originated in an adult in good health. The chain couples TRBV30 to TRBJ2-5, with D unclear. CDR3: CAWSQRLETQYF. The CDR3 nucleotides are TGTGCCTGGAGTCAAAGGCTTGAGACCCAGTACTTC.